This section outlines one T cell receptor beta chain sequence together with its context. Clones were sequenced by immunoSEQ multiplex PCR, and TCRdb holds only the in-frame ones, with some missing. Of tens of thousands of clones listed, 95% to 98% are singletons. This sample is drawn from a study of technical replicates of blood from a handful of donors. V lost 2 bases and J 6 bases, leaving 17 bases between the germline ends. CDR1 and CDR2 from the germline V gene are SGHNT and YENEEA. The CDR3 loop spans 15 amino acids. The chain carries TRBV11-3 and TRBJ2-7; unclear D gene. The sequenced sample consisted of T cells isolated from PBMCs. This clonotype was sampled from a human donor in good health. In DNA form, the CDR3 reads TGTGCCAGCAGCTTAAATCGCCTAGTTCTTCCCGAGCAGTACTTC. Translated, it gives CASSLNRLVLPEQYF.